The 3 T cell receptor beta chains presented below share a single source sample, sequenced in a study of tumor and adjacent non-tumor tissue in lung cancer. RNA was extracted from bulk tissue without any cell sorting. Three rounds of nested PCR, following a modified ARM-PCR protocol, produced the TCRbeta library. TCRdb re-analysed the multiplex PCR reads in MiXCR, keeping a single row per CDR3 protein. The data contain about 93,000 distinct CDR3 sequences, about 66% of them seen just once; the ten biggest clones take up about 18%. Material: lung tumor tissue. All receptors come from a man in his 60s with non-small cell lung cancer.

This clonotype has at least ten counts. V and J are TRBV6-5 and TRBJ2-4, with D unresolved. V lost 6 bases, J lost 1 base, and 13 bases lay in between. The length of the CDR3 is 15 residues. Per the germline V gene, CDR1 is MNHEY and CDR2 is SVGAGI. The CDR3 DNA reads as TGTGCCAGCAGCCCAAAAAACGGGGCCAAAAACATTCAGTACTTC. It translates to CASSPKNGAKNIQYF.

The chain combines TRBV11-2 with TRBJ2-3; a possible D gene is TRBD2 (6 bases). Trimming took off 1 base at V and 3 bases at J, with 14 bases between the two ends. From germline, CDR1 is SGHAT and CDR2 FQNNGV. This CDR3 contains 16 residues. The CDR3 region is CASSLVPGTPTDTQYF. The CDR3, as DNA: TGTGCCAGCAGCTTAGTTCCAGGGACTCCAACAGATACGCAGTATTTT.

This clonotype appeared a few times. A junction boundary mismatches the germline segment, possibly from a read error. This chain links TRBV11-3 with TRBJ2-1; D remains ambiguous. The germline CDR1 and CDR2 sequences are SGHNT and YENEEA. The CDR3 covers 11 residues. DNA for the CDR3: TGTGCCAGCAACTTTGGCAATGAGCAATTCTTC. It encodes CASNFGNEQFF.